This T cell receptor (beta chain) was recorded in a study of shared clonotypes between healthy human individuals. Overall study results and limits: Sorted-subset sequencing was shown by rarefaction to be incomplete despite large depth.

Methods used by the authors: Because ImmunoSEQ provided only junction sequences with no quality scores, the filtering differed. Clones were sequenced by immunoSEQ multiplex PCR, and TCRdb holds only the in-frame ones, with some missing. Clone size and the V and J calls come from that table; the DNA yielded D and trimming. The sample has hundreds of thousands of clones, roughly 98% seen once. Positively selected for CCR7, the CD45RO-negative cells used as naive CD8 cells excluded terminally differentiated effector memory CD45RA+ cells. Every contributor of samples was a Caucasian grown-up residing in Nashville, Tennessee. As regards this clone: Antigen: not known.

This receptor was identified in a man aged 25-45 years in good health. Sequenced input: naive CD8+ T cells sorted from blood.

As DNA, the CDR3 is TGCGCCAGCAGTGAGGCCGGAGGGGCAGATACGCAGTATTTT. It specifies CASSEAGGADTQYF. The chain uses TRBV10-2 and TRBJ2-3, with D possibly matching TRBD2 (6 bases). Looked up from germline, CDR1 is WSHSY and CDR2 is SAAADI. The CDR3 loop spans 14 amino acids. The ends were cut back, 2 bases at V and 4 bases at J, with 10 bases in the middle.